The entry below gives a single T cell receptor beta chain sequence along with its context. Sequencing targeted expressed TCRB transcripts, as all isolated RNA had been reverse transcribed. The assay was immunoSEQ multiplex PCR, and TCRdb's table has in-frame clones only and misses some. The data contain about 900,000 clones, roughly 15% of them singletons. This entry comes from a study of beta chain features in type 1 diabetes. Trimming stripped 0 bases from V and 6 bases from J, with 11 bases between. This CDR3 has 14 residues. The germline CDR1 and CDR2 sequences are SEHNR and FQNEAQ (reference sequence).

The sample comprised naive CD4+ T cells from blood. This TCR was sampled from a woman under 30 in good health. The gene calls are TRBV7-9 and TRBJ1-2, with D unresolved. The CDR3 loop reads CASSLAGRSHGYTF. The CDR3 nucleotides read TGTGCCAGCAGCTTAGCGGGCAGGAGCCATGGCTACACCTTC.